This T cell receptor (beta chain) stems from a study of identifying expanded T cells in peripheral blood. The CDR3 contains 15 residues. The V gene's germline CDR1 is MGHRA and CDR2 YSYEKL. V was trimmed by 3 bases and J by 2 bases, leaving 12 bases between them. Study-level points and caveats: Variance in clone template counts between roughly 2-week samples significantly increased with total template count across all healthy donors.

As concerns this clone: Its antigen is still unknown.

Here immunoSEQ multiplex PCR was the method, and the copy in TCRdb shows in-frame clones only, minus some. The sample contains about 97,000 clones, around nine tenths of which appear only once. The specimen sequenced was blood. The chain combines TRBV4-1 with TRBJ2-3; D might be TRBD2 (5 bases). The clonotype comes from a person between 18 and 75 years old in good health. The CDR3 loop reads CASSQVLAYTDTQYF. In DNA, the CDR3 is TGCGCCAGCAGCCAGGTTCTAGCATACACAGATACGCAGTATTTT.